A selection of T cell receptor beta chains follows, all from one sample in a study of blood T cell repertoires in COVID-19. Profiled with immunoSEQ multiplex PCR; TCRdb holds only in-frame clones, not every one. This table has about 190,000 clones, over 75% appearing once. What was sequenced was peripheral blood. The receptors come from a woman aged 40-49 years who had recovered from COVID-19. CDR3s include the opening cysteine and the closing phenylalanine or tryptophan. A D gene is named only where the DNA matches it firmly. Expanded clones get a size class; other rows say once, few or many, or leave the size out.

v_call,d_call,clone_size,j_call,cdr3_aa,cdr3_nt
TRBV18,TRBD2,-,TRBJ2-2,CASSPLGGPRTGELFF,TGTGCCAGCTCACCACTGGGAGGGCCGAGGACCGGGGAGCTGTTTTTT
TRBV5-1,TRBD2,-,TRBJ2-1,CASSLGAAGGYNEQFF,TGCGCCAGCAGCCTGGGGGCAGCGGGAGGATACAATGAGCAGTTCTTC
TRBV19,-,-,TRBJ1-1,CASSRDSMNTEAFF,TGTGCCAGTAGTCGAGACAGCATGAACACTGAAGCTTTCTTT
TRBV6-6,-,-,TRBJ2-5,CASSPNPAGETQYF,TGTGCCAGCAGCCCGAACCCAGCAGGAGAGACCCAGTACTTC
TRBV4-2,-,few,TRBJ2-7,CASSQAGAVEQYF,TGTGCCAGCAGCCAAGCGGGAGCGGTCGAGCAGTACTTC
TRBV18,-,-,TRBJ2-7,CASSPSSYEQYF,TGTGCCAGCTCACCGAGCTCCTACGAGCAGTACTTC
TRBV6-5,TRBD2,-,TRBJ2-7,CASRKTSGGYEQYF,TGTGCCAGCAGAAAGACTAGCGGGGGCTACGAGCAGTACTTC
TRBV5-1,-,-,TRBJ1-2,CASSHDSNYGYTF,TGCGCCAGCAGCCATGACAGTAACTATGGCTACACCTTC
TRBV2,TRBD2,once,TRBJ2-2,CASSAWLAVNTGELFF,TGTGCCAGCAGTGCTTGGCTAGCGGTAAACACCGGGGAGCTGTTTTTT
TRBV19,-,few,TRBJ1-1,CASSMVGRGAFF,TGTGCCAGTAGTATGGTAGGGAGGGGAGCTTTCTTT
TRBV11-3,-,-,TRBJ2-7,CASSRLGASYEQYF,TGTGCCAGCAGCCGCCTGGGGGCTTCCTACGAGCAGTACTTC
TRBV5-1,TRBD2,-,TRBJ2-1,CASSLVVSGQDNEQFF,TGCGCCAGCAGCTTGGTGGTTAGCGGGCAAGACAATGAGCAGTTCTTC
TRBV2,TRBD1,-,TRBJ2-3,CASRGGTGVSTDTQYF,TGTGCCAGCAGGGGAGGGACAGGGGTGAGCACAGATACGCAGTATTTT
TRBV4-1,-,-,TRBJ1-2,CASSQDNSRTANYGYTF,TGCGCCAGCAGCCAAGATAACAGCCGAACCGCTAACTATGGCTACACCTTC
TRBV5-1,-,-,TRBJ1-4,CASSIDGNEKLFF,TGCGCCAGCAGCATCGACGGGAATGAAAAACTGTTTTTT
TRBV7-9,TRBD1,-,TRBJ1-6,CASSSRDSENSPLHF,TGTGCCAGCAGCTCCCGGGACAGCGAGAATTCACCCCTCCACTTT
TRBV19,TRBD2,-,TRBJ2-2,CASTLRESDTGELFF,TGTGCCAGTACCTTGCGGGAGTCAGACACCGGGGAGCTGTTTTTT
TRBV5-1,-,-,TRBJ1-4,CASSGLREEKLFF,TGCGCCAGCAGTGGGTTAAGGGAGGAAAAACTGTTTTTT
TRBV12-5,TRBD1,-,TRBJ1-4,CASGTPQGGEKLFF,TGTGCTAGTGGTACCCCACAGGGGGGTGAAAAACTGTTTTTT
TRBV19,-,-,TRBJ1-2,CASSGTGYGYTF,TGTGCCAGTAGTGGAACAGGGTATGGCTACACCTTC
TRBV18,-,-,TRBJ1-3,CASSTRAEAGNTIYF,TGTGCCAGCTCGACCAGGGCGGAAGCTGGAAACACCATATATTTT
TRBV11-3,TRBD2,-,TRBJ2-1,CASSLATGGAEQFF,TGTGCCAGCAGCCTTGCAACGGGAGGAGCGGAGCAGTTCTTC
TRBV5-4,-,-,TRBJ1-1,CASRQNTGYTEAFF,TGTGCCAGCAGGCAAAACACAGGGTACACTGAAGCTTTCTTT
TRBV5-6,-,-,TRBJ1-1,CASSLDTGITGGREAFF,TGTGCCAGCAGCTTGGACACAGGGATCACGGGGGGCAGAGAAGCTTTCTTT
TRBV7-2,-,-,TRBJ2-7,CASSLAVLTAGHEQYF,TGTGCCAGCAGCTTAGCAGTCCTGACAGCAGGACACGAGCAGTACTTC
TRBV5-1,-,-,TRBJ2-5,CASSLVDTLQQETQYF,TGCGCCAGCAGCTTGGTCGACACTTTGCAGCAAGAGACCCAGTACTTC
TRBV4-2,TRBD2,-,TRBJ2-3,CASSQFAAGEVDTQYF,TGTGCCAGCAGCCAATTCGCGGCGGGAGAGGTAGATACGCAGTATTTT
TRBV10-3,-,-,TRBJ2-7,CAISADSGSYEQYF,TGTGCCATCAGTGCGGACAGCGGATCCTACGAGCAGTACTTC
TRBV5-1,TRBD2,-,TRBJ2-3,CASSQLASSTDTQYF,TGCGCCAGCAGCCAACTAGCGTCGAGCACAGATACGCAGTATTTT
TRBV28,TRBD1,-,TRBJ1-2,CASSFWTGENYGYTF,TGTGCCAGCAGTTTTTGGACAGGCGAAAACTATGGCTACACCTTC
TRBV10-3,-,-,TRBJ1-1,CAIRDLGQNTEAFF,TGTGCCATCAGAGACCTGGGACAGAACACTGAAGCTTTCTTT
TRBV20-1,-,few,TRBJ1-1,CSAPTYTEAFF,TGCAGTGCCCCAACTTACACTGAAGCTTTCTTT
TRBV6-5,-,-,TRBJ2-1,CASSRNGDNEQFF,TGTGCCAGCAGTAGGAACGGAGACAATGAGCAGTTCTTC
TRBV7-2,TRBD2,-,TRBJ2-1,CASSLDSGLAGGSNVF,TGTGCCAGCAGCTTAGATTCGGGACTAGCGGGAGGGTCTAACGTCTTC
TRBV6-2/TRBV6-3,-,-,TRBJ1-2,CASSYSVGYGYTF,TGTGCCAGCAGTTACTCGGTCGGCTATGGCTACACCTTC
TRBV14,TRBD1,-,TRBJ2-1,CASSRGTGLIYNEQFF,TGTGCCAGCAGCCGCGGGACAGGTTTGATCTACAATGAGCAGTTCTTC
TRBV7-2,TRBD2,-,TRBJ2-1,CASSLSGGKYNEQFF,TGTGCCAGCAGCTTAAGCGGGGGGAAATACAATGAGCAGTTCTTC
TRBV5-5,TRBD2,-,TRBJ2-3,CASSHTGTRTDTQYF,TGTGCCAGCAGCCACACCGGGACTAGGACGGATACGCAGTATTTT
TRBV7-8,TRBD2,-,TRBJ2-3,CASSALLAGVGDTQYF,TGTGCCAGCAGCGCACTACTAGCGGGAGTCGGGGATACGCAGTATTTT
TRBV5-1,-,-,TRBJ2-7,CASSFPGINEQYF,TGCGCCAGCAGCTTCCCGGGGATCAACGAGCAGTACTTC
TRBV6-5,TRBD1,-,TRBJ1-1,CASSYQGGTEAFF,TGTGCCAGCAGTTACCAGGGGGGCACTGAAGCTTTCTTT
TRBV28,-,-,TRBJ1-2,CASSSTGAGYGYTF,TGTGCCAGCAGCTCGACTGGGGCCGGCTATGGCTACACCTTC
TRBV7-2,TRBD2,-,TRBJ2-1,CASSTRAGGPLGEQFF,TGTGCCAGCAGCACGAGGGCGGGAGGGCCCCTAGGTGAGCAGTTCTTC
TRBV29-1,TRBD1,-,TRBJ1-2,CSVDPGQGVQGTNYGYTF,TGCAGCGTTGATCCGGGACAGGGGGTCCAAGGTACTAACTATGGCTACACCTTC
TRBV18,-,-,TRBJ1-5,CASSPLGGDQPQHF,TGTGCCAGCTCGCCTTTGGGGGGGGATCAGCCCCAGCATTTT
TRBV4-3,-,-,TRBJ1-2,CASSQEGGYGYTF,TGCGCCAGCAGCCAAGAGGGGGGGTATGGCTACACCTTC
TRBV11-2,-,-,TRBJ2-5,CASSGPGTGRAETQYF,TGTGCCAGCAGCGGCCCAGGAACAGGGCGGGCAGAGACCCAGTACTTC
TRBV7-9,-,-,TRBJ2-7,CASSLAGEYEQYF,TGTGCCAGCAGCTTGGCAGGGGAGTACGAGCAGTACTTC
TRBV10-3,TRBD1,-,TRBJ2-2,CAISDPVGRGPGELFF,TGTGCCATCAGTGACCCGGTGGGCAGGGGGCCTGGGGAGCTGTTTTTT
TRBV15,-,few,TRBJ1-6,CATSRDPGGSNSPLHF,TGTGCCACCAGCAGAGATCCCGGGGGAAGTAATTCACCCCTCCACTTT
TRBV3-1/TRBV3-2,-,once,TRBJ1-2,CASSSTVNYGYTF,TGTGCCAGCAGCTCCACGGTTAACTATGGCTACACCTTC
TRBV5-1,-,-,TRBJ2-3,CASSIRDRAGTDTQYF,TGCGCCAGCAGCATCAGAGACAGGGCGGGAACAGATACGCAGTATTTT
TRBV20-1,TRBD1,-,TRBJ1-1,CSARRTGEAFF,TGCAGTGCTAGGAGGACAGGGGAAGCTTTCTTT
TRBV2,-,-,TRBJ2-2,CASRTSLANTGELFF,TGTGCCAGCAGGACATCCCTCGCGAACACCGGGGAGCTGTTTTTT
TRBV5-1,TRBD2,-,TRBJ2-3,CASSLPSGNSDTQYF,TGCGCCAGCAGCTTGCCCAGCGGGAATTCAGATACGCAGTATTTT